Shown below are 29 T cell receptor beta chains from a single sample sequenced in a study of low-dose radiotherapy and immunotherapy resistance in tumors. Covering alpha and beta chains, TRAV- and TRBV-specific primers were used for the first-strand cDNA. With a V-primer adapter and a constant-region primer, TCRs were amplified for roughly 18 PCR cycles. MiXCR, run by TCRdb on the reads, gives a single entry per CDR3 protein. The repertoire holds more than 70,000 distinct CDR3 sequences, with 31% as singletons. The time point here: before trial treatment. The specimen was PBMCs, collected before treatment. The receptors shown here come from a female donor with ovarian cancer.

This clonotype was seen once. The V call is TRBV6-6, the J call TRBJ1-5; possibly TRBD1 for D (6 bases). Looked up from germline, CDR1 is MNHNY and CDR2 is SVGAGI (reference sequence). Trimming stripped 6 bases from V and 7 bases from J, with 13 bases between. The CDR3 runs 13 residues. The CDR3 nucleotides are TGTGCCAGCAGCACCTCACAGGGACAGCCCCAGCATTTT. Translating gives CASSTSQGQPQHF.

This clonotype was counted a few times. The chain recombines TRBV28 with TRBJ2-5; 12 positions match TRBD2. Looked up from germline, CDR1 is MDHEN and CDR2 is SYDVKM. The trim removed 5 bases at V and 2 bases at J, leaving 9 bases unmatched. The CDR3 has 17 residues. The CDR3 is CASSPLGTSGPQETQYF. The DNA of the CDR3 is TGTGCCAGCAGTCCTCTTGGGACTAGCGGGCCACAAGAGACCCAGTACTTC.

This rearrangement joins TRBV27 to TRBJ1-1; no clear D. There are 12 residues in the CDR3. Per germline, CDR1 MNHEY and CDR2 SMNVEV (reference sequence). The V gene lost 4 bases and the J gene lost 8 bases, with 11 bases spanning the gap. CDR3 DNA: TGTGCCAGCAGTTACCCAGAGACAGAAGCTTTCTTT. Its translation: CASSYPETEAFF.

This clonotype was observed at least ten times. V is TRBV19 and J is TRBJ2-7, with a tentative D call TRBD2 (5 bases). The CDR3 consists of 16 residues. Trimming pared 4 bases from V and 0 bases from J, leaving 16 bases between. CDR1 is LNHDA and CDR2 is SQIVND in the germline V gene (reference sequence). CDR3 in amino acids: CASSKLSSGSSYEQYF. The CDR3 coding sequence is TGTGCCAGTAGTAAATTAAGTTCGGGGAGCTCCTACGAGCAGTACTTC.

In this sample, this clonotype turned up many times. This chain uses TRBV29-1 with TRBJ2-1; D call uncertain. CDR1 is SQVTM and CDR2 is ANQGSEA in the germline V gene. Trimming left V 8 bases short and J 3 bases short, with 14 bases between. This CDR3 region has 13 residues. Here the CDR3 reads CSTTGSYYNEQFF. CDR3 in DNA: TGCAGCACTACCGGGTCCTACTACAATGAGCAGTTCTTC.

This clonotype occurred many times. V is TRBV9 and J is TRBJ2-5; D not resolved. Trimming took off 0 bases at V and 7 bases at J, with 4 bases between the two ends. The length of the CDR3 is 11 residues. The germline V gene encodes CDR1 SGDLS and CDR2 YYNGEE. The CDR3 DNA reads TGTGCCAGCAGCGTAGGGGGGACCCAGTACTTC. Its translation is CASSVGGTQYF.

This chain connects TRBV6-6 to TRBJ1-1; 10 nucleotides agree with TRBD1. Germline CDR1 is MNHNY and CDR2 is SVGAGI (reference sequence). J was trimmed by 5 bases and V by 6 bases; bases with no gene match: 6. This CDR3 has 14 residues. This CDR3 reads CASRGTGDKTEAFF. For the CDR3, the DNA is TGTGCCAGCAGGGGGACAGGGGATAAGACTGAAGCTTTCTTT.

The chain recombines TRBV6-2 or TRBV6-3 with TRBJ2-1, with D tentatively TRBD2 (6 bases). This CDR3 has 17 residues. The ends were cut back, 2 bases at V and 7 bases at J, with 21 bases in the middle. Per germline, CDR1 MNHEY and CDR2 SVGEGT. CDR3 DNA: TGTGCCAGCAGTTACAGGACCCACGGGAGTTTAAGGAATGAGCAGTTCTTC. This translates into CASSYRTHGSLRNEQFF.

Many counts were recorded for this clonotype. V gene TRBV18 combines with J gene TRBJ2-6, with TRBD2 matching 8 bases. The V gene's germline CDR1 is KGHSH and CDR2 LQKENI. The CDR3 spans 18 residues. The V segment lost 3 bases and the J segment 0 bases; nucleotides outside the gene matches: 7. The CDR3, as DNA: TGTGCCAGCTCACCTATCGGCAGCGGGGGCTCTGGGGCCAACGTCCTGACTTTC. This codes for CASSPIGSGGSGANVLTF.

This clonotype was observed many times. The CDR3 spells CASSPGVDRGWETQYF. CDR3 sequence (DNA): TGTGCCAGCAGCCCTGGGGTGGACAGGGGATGGGAGACCCAGTACTTC. The gene calls are TRBV7-2 and TRBJ2-5; 9 bases align to TRBD1. Per germline, CDR1 SGHTA and CDR2 FQGNSA. V lost 5 bases to trimming and J lost 5 bases; unmatched junction nucleotides: 12. There are 16 residues in the CDR3.

This clonotype was picked up many times. This chain joins TRBV9 and TRBJ2-3; 8 bases align to TRBD1. The germline gives CDR1 SGDLS, CDR2 YYNGEE. The junction had 11 bases not matched to a gene; V was cut back by 2 bases and J by 6 bases. The CDR3 extends over 16 amino acids. CDR3 in amino acids: CASSVAGTGNYDTQYF. The CDR3 DNA sequence: TGTGCCAGCAGCGTGGCCGGGACAGGCAATTATGATACGCAGTATTTT.

The table lists this clonotype with many counts. V gene TRBV5-1 combines with J gene TRBJ2-7; 9 nucleotides line up with TRBD1. The germline V gene has CDR1 SGHRS and CDR2 YFSETQ. The CDR3 consists of 14 residues. With V trimmed by 0 bases and J by 5 bases, 3 bases remained unmatched. The CDR3 DNA is TGCGCCAGCAGCTTGGGGGACAGGGTCCACGAGCAGTACTTC. Protein: CASSLGDRVHEQYF.

This clonotype was counted at least ten times. The chain is built from TRBV6-2 or TRBV6-3 and TRBJ2-5; D may be TRBD2 (6 bases). V lost 8 bases and J lost 9, with 16 bases in between. CDR1 is MNHEY and CDR2 is SVGEGT in the germline V gene. The CDR3 runs 12 residues. In DNA, the CDR3 is TGTGCCAGCGGGACTCGAGCCGGGGCCCAGTACTTC. Amino acid sequence: CASGTRAGAQYF.

This clonotype was seen repeatedly, ten times or more. V usage is TRBV6-5 and J usage is TRBJ2-1; D may be TRBD2 (6 bases). Per germline, CDR1 MNHEY and CDR2 SVGAGI. The V gene lost 0 bases and the J gene lost 8 bases, with 14 bases spanning the gap. This CDR3 contains 15 residues. The CDR3 spells CASSYSPPWGDEQFF. CDR3 bases: TGTGCCAGCAGTTACTCACCCCCATGGGGGGATGAGCAGTTCTTC.

This chain joins TRBV20-1 and TRBJ2-3; TRBD1 aligns across 7 bases. V was pared by 4 bases and J by 1 base, with 5 bases of the junction left unmatched. The CDR3 runs 14 residues. Germline values: CDR1 DFQATT, CDR2 SNEGSKA (reference sequence). The CDR3 sequence: CSAISDRGTDTQYF. CDR3 bases: TGCAGTGCTATCAGTGACAGGGGCACAGATACGCAGTATTTT.

The table lists this clonotype with many counts. This chain joins TRBV19 and TRBJ1-2, with 8 nucleotides matching TRBD1. Per germline, CDR1 LNHDA and CDR2 SQIVND (reference sequence). This CDR3 contains 12 residues. Trimming at V came to 8 bases and at J to 4 bases, leaving 3 bases not matched to a gene. CDR3 sequence reads: CASHRGSYGYTF. The CDR3, as DNA: TGTGCCAGTCACAGGGGGTCCTATGGCTACACCTTC.

This clonotype was seen repeatedly, ten times or more. The rearrangement joins TRBV28 to TRBJ2-1, with a tentative D call TRBD2 (7 bases). V was clipped by 1 base and J by 9 bases, with 16 bases between them. This CDR3 has 15 residues. Germline values: CDR1 MDHEN, CDR2 SYDVKM. The CDR3 DNA reads TGTGCCAGCAGTTTATTGGTGGGGGGGCAGGGTGAGCAGTTCTTC. This gives the protein CASSLLVGGQGEQFF.

This clonotype was observed a few times. The gene calls are TRBV20-1 and TRBJ2-7; the match to TRBD2 covers 9 bases. CDR1 DFQATT and CDR2 SNEGSKA come from the germline V gene (reference sequence). This CDR3 contains 14 residues. After removal of 3 bases from V and 1 base from J, the junction contained 4 bases not matched to a gene. CDR3 sequence: CSASPTSGSYEQYF. CDR3 nucleotide sequence: TGCAGTGCTAGCCCGACTAGCGGATCCTACGAGCAGTACTTC.

In this sample, this clonotype turned up many times. V and J are TRBV19 and TRBJ2-7, with D unresolved. Germline V CDR1 and CDR2: LNHDA, SQIVND (reference sequence). The CDR3 is made up of 14 amino acids. V lost 0 bases and J lost 4, with 10 bases in between. DNA for the CDR3: TGTGCCAGTAGTATAGATCGACACCCGTACGAGCAGTACTTC. Translated, it gives CASSIDRHPYEQYF.

This clonotype was detected ten times or more. The chain links TRBV5-1 to TRBJ2-4, with TRBD1 matching over 11 bases. Germline CDR1 is SGHRS and CDR2 is YFSETQ. Trimming cost V 3 bases and J 10 bases; bases outside gene matches: 9. CDR3 length: 15 residues. CDR3 protein: CASSSGTGGRSIQYF. CDR3 nucleotides: TGCGCCAGCAGCTCCGGGACAGGGGGGCGAAGTATTCAGTACTTC.

The genes are TRBV12-3 or TRBV12-4 and TRBJ1-5, with D uncertain. This CDR3 has 14 residues. V was shortened by 5 bases and J by 5 bases, with 13 bases between the two germline ends. The CDR3 DNA is TGTGCCAGCAGTCGAACAGATCTAGATCAGCCCCAGCATTTT. It translates to CASSRTDLDQPQHF.

At least ten counts were recorded for this clonotype. The rearrangement joins TRBV10-3 to TRBJ2-4, with a possible D match to TRBD1 (6 bases). From germline, CDR1 is ENHRY and CDR2 SYGVKD. V was cut by 11 bases and J by 0 bases, with 20 bases left in between. The CDR3 is 16 residues long. CDR3 residues: CAVGEGQNLAKNIQYF. The DNA of the CDR3 is TGTGCCGTGGGCGAGGGACAAAACTTAGCCAAAAACATTCAGTACTTC.

This clonotype appeared many times. The CDR3 sequence is CSVEVRGLTSGYGYTF. CDR3 in DNA: TGCAGCGTTGAAGTCAGGGGGCTAACTTCCGGCTATGGCTACACCTTC. The chain has TRBV29-1 and TRBJ1-2, with 8 bases lining up with TRBD1. J was trimmed by 4 bases and V by 1 base; bases with no gene match: 11. The CDR3 is 16 residues long. Germline V gene lookup returns CDR1 SQVTM and CDR2 ANQGSEA.

The chain links TRBV13 to TRBJ2-5, with D perhaps matching TRBD2 (7 bases). The V gene's germline CDR1 is PRHDT and CDR2 FYEKMQ (reference sequence). The CDR3 is 20 amino acids. V gave up 5 bases and J gave up 5 bases, with 33 bases separating them. The CDR3 loop is CASSPPRMIGGGPFGETQYF. The CDR3 region has the DNA TGTGCCAGCAGCCCCCCCCGCATGATAGGGGGAGGGCCCTTCGGGGAGACCCAGTACTTC.

The chain has TRBV5-1 and TRBJ1-3; D ambiguous. CDR3 length: 17 residues. V was trimmed by 0 bases and J by 0 bases, leaving 13 bases between them. The germline V gene encodes CDR1 SGHRS and CDR2 YFSETQ. CDR3 in DNA: TGCGCCAGCAGCTTGGCAGGCGCCGGACCCTCTGGAAACACCATATATTTT. It specifies CASSLAGAGPSGNTIYF.

The sample holds many counts of this clonotype. The CDR3 sequence is CSVAWRNTGELFF. CDR3 in DNA: TGCAGCGTTGCTTGGAGGAACACCGGGGAGCTGTTTTTT. The chain uses TRBV29-1 and TRBJ2-2; no clear D. The germline gives CDR1 SQVTM, CDR2 ANQGSEA. V lost 4 bases and J lost 1, with 7 bases in between. This CDR3 region has 13 residues.

Sample share makes this clonotype medium-sized. This chain joins TRBV5-5 and TRBJ2-3; 8 bases are shared with TRBD1. V trimming: 4 bases; J trimming: 1 base; junction bases outside the gene matches: 8. CDR1 is SGHKS, CDR2 YYEKEE, per germline (reference sequence). The CDR3 covers 16 residues. CDR3 DNA: TGTGCCAGCAGCAGGACAGGGCGTCCCCGCACAGATACGCAGTATTTT. Its protein product is CASSRTGRPRTDTQYF.

V gene TRBV27 combines with J gene TRBJ1-2; 9 nucleotides align to TRBD1. With V trimmed by 4 bases and J by 5 bases, 5 bases remained unmatched. CDR3 length: 14 residues. Per the germline V gene, CDR1 is MNHEY and CDR2 is SMNVEV (reference sequence). The CDR3 bases are TGTGCCAGCAGTTCCCTTGACAGGGGGTATGGCTACACCTTC. Amino acid sequence: CASSSLDRGYGYTF.

This clonotype was seen at least ten times. This sequence joins TRBV28 and TRBJ2-7, with TRBD2 matching over 12 bases. Germline V gives CDR1 MDHEN, CDR2 SYDVKM. This CDR3 region has 13 residues. V dropped 6 bases and J dropped 6; count of bases not matched to a gene: 3. The CDR3 region is CASRGTSGLEQYF. The DNA for the CDR3 is TGTGCCAGCAGGGGGACTAGCGGGCTCGAGCAGTACTTC.